This entry lists 4 T cell receptor beta chains sequenced from one sample in a study of T cell responses to AZD1222 COVID-19 vaccine. Profiling relied on immunoSEQ multiplex PCR, and the TCRdb table lists in-frame clones only, not all of them. The repertoire holds roughly 130,000 clones, 88% seen once, with roughly a sixth in the top ten. This specimen consisted of peripheral blood, obtained on day 0 of MenACWY control vaccination. The receptors derive from an adult in good health.

V and J are TRBV9 and TRBJ2-2; D ambiguous. V was pared by 2 bases and J by 0 bases, with 5 bases between. Germline values: CDR1 SGDLS, CDR2 YYNGEE. The CDR3 spans 14 residues. CDR3: CASSVRTNTGELFF. For the CDR3, the DNA is TGTGCCAGCAGCGTCAGGACGAACACCGGGGAGCTGTTTTTT.

This rearrangement joins TRBV4-1 to TRBJ1-1, with 7 bases aligning to TRBD1. CDR3 length: 15 residues. Germline CDR1 reads MGHRA; CDR2 reads YSYEKL. The ends lost 5 bases at V and 1 base at J; junction bases unmatched: 7. The CDR3 coding sequence is TGCGCCAGCAGCGTACCGGGACAGAGGAACACTGAAGCTTTCTTT. Translated, it gives CASSVPGQRNTEAFF.

The V and J genes are TRBV10-2 and TRBJ2-1, with 11 bases matching TRBD2. Trimming cost V 2 bases and J 5 bases; bases outside gene matches: 2. This CDR3 contains 15 residues. From germline, CDR1 is WSHSY and CDR2 SAAADI. CDR3: CASSEGTSGDNEQFF. The CDR3 DNA is TGCGCCAGCAGTGAGGGGACTAGCGGAGACAATGAGCAGTTCTTC.

The genes are TRBV27 and TRBJ1-6; TRBD1 matches 7 bases. CDR3 length: 16 residues. Germline V gene sequence: CDR1 MNHEY, CDR2 SMNVEV (reference sequence). The ends lost 5 bases at V and 7 bases at J; junction bases unmatched: 11. The DNA of the CDR3 is TGTGCCAGCAGTCACCCGCGACAGGGTTACAATTCACCCCTCCACTTT. Protein product: CASSHPRQGYNSPLHF.